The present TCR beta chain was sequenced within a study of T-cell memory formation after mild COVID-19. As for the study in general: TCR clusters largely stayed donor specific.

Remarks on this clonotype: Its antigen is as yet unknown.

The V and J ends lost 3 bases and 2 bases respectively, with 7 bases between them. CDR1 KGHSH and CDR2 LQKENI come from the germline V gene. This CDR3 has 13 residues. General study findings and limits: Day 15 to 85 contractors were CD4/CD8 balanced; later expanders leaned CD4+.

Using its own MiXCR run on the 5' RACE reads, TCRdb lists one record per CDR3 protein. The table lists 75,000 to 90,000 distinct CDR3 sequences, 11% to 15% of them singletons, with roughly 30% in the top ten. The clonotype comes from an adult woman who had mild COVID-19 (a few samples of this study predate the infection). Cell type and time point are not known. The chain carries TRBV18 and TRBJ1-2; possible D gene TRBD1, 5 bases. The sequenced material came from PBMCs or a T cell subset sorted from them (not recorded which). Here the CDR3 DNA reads TGTGCCAGCTCACCGAGGGACAACTATGGCTACACCTTC. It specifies CASSPRDNYGYTF.